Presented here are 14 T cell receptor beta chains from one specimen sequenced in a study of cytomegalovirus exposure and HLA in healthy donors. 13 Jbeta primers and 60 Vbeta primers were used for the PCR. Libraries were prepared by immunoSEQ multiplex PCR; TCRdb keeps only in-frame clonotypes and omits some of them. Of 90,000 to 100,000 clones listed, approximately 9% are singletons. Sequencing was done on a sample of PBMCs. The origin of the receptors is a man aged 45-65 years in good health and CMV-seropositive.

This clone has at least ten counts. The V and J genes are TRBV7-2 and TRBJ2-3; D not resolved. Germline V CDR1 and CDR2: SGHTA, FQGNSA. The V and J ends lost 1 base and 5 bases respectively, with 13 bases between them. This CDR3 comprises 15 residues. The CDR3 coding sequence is TGTGCCAGCAGCTTAGGATTCCAGGTTGGAGATACGCAGTATTTT. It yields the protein CASSLGFQVGDTQYF. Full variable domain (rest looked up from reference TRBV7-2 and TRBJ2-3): GAGVSQSPSNKVTEKGKDVELRCDPISGHTALYWYRQSLGQGLEFLIYFQGNSAPDKSGLPSDRFSAERTGGSVSTLTIQRTQQEDSAVYLCASSLGFQVGDTQYFGPGTRLTVL.

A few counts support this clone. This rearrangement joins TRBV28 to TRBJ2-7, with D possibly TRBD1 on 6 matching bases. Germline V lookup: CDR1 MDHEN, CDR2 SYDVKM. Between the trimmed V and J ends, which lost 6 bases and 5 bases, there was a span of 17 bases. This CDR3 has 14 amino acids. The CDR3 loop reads CASSLPGTRHEQYF. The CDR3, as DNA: TGTGCCAGCAGCCTACCGGGGACACGCCACGAGCAGTACTTC. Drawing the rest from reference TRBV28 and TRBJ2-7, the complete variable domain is DVKVTQSSRYLVKRTGEKVFLECVQDMDHENMFWYRQDPGLGLRLIYFSYDVKMKEKGDIPEGYSVSREKKERFSLILESASTNQTSMYLCASSLPGTRHEQYFGPGTRLTVT.

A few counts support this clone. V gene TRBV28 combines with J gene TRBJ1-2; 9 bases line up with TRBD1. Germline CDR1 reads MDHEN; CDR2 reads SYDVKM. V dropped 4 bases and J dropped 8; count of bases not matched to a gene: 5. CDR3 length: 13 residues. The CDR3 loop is CASSWGTGRGYTF. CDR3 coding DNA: TGTGCCAGCAGTTGGGGGACAGGGAGGGGCTACACCTTC.

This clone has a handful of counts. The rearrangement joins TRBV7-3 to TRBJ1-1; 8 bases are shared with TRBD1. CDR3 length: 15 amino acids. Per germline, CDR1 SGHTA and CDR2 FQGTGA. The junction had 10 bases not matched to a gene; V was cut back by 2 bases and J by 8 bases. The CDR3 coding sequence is TGTGCCAGCAGCTTACTGGGACAGGACATTGGGGAAGCTTTCTTT. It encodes CASSLLGQDIGEAFF.

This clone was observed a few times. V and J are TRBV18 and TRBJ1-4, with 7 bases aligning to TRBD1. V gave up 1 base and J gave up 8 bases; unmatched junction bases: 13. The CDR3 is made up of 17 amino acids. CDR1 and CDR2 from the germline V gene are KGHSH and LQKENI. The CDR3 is CASSPRDSLGAREKLFF. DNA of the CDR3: TGTGCCAGCTCACCACGGGACAGCCTAGGGGCGAGGGAAAAACTGTTTTTT.

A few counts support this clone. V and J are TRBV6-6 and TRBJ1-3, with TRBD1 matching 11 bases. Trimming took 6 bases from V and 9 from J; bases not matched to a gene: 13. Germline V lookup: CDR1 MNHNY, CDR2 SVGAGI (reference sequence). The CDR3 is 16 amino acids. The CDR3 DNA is TGTGCCAGCAGCCCCCCCCGGGACAGGGGGTCTTCCACCATATATTTT. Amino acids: CASSPPRDRGSSTIYF.

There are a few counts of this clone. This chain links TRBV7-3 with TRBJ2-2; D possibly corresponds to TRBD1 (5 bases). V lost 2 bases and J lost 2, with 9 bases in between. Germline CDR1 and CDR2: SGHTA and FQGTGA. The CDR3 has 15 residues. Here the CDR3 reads CASSLRQTNTGELFF. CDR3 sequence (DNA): TGTGCCAGCAGCTTACGACAGACTAACACCGGGGAGCTGTTTTTT. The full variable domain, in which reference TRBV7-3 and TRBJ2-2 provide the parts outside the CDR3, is GAGVSQTPSNKVTEKGKYVELRCDPISGHTALYWYRQSLGQGPEFLIYFQGTGAADDSGLPNDRFFAVRPEGSVSTLKIQRTERGDSAVYLCASSLRQTNTGELFFGEGSRLTVL.

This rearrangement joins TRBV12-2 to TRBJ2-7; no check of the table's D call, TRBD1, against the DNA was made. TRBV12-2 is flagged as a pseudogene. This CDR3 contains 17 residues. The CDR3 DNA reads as TGTGCAAGTCGGCCCCTTAGAGGGCAGGGGGCCTCCTACGAGCAGTACTTC. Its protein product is CASRPLRGQGASYEQYF.

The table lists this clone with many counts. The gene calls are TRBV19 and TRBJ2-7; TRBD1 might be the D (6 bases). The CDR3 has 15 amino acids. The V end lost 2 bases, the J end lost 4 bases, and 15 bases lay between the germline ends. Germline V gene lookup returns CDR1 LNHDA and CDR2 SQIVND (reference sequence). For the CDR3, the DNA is TGTGCCAGTAGTATATGGGCAGGGGAGATATACGAGCAGTACTTC. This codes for CASSIWAGEIYEQYF.

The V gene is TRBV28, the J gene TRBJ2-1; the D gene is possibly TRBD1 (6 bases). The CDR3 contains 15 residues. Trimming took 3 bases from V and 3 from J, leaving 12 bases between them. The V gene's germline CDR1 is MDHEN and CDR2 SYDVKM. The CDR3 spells CASSFHDRSYNEQFF. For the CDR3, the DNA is TGTGCCAGCAGTTTCCATGACAGGAGCTACAATGAGCAGTTCTTC.

The CDR3 region is CAWRGPQQVTEAFF. CDR3 sequence (DNA): TGTGCCTGGAGGGGGCCCCAGCAGGTTACTGAAGCTTTCTTT. The V call is TRBV30, the J call TRBJ1-1, with D perhaps matching TRBD1 (5 bases). The germline CDR1 and CDR2 sequences are GTSNPN and SVGIG (reference sequence). V lost 3 bases to trimming and J lost 5 bases, with 16 bases between them. This CDR3 region has 14 residues.

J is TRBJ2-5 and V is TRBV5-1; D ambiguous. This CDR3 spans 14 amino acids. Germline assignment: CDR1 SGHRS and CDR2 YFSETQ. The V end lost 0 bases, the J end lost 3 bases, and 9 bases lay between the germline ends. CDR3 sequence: CASSLGTGKETQYF. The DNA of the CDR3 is TGCGCCAGCAGCTTGGGAACTGGTAAAGAGACCCAGTACTTC.

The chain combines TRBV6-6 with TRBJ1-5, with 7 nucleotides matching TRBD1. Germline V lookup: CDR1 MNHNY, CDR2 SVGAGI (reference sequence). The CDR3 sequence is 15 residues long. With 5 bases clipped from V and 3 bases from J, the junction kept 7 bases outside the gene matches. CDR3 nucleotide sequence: TGTGCCAGCAGTAACGGGGGACAGTTCAATCAGCCCCAGCATTTT. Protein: CASSNGGQFNQPQHF.

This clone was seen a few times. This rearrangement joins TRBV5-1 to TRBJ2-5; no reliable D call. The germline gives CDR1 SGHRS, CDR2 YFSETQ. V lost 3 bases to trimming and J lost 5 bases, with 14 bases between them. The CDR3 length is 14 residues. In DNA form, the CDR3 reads TGCGCCAGCAGCTCTCGCACACCGAGGGAGACCCAGTACTTC. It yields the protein CASSSRTPRETQYF.